The next 12 T cell receptor beta chains were all read from a single sample in a study of human T cells and chemical hapten exposure. Time point specified: pre-sensitization, week 0. As to treatment: therapeutic diphenylcyclopropenone sensitization with weekly scalp DPC. Each CDR3 protein is one row after TCRdb ran MiXCR on the RACE reads. Here the sample spans fewer than 300,000 distinct CDR3 sequences, roughly 7.7% being singletons. The material was whole blood, obtained in connection with sensitization to the hapten diphenylcyclopropenone (DPC). Source of these receptors: a man between 18 and 35 years old with alopecia areata. Some clones in this sample may be carry-over from other donors' samples.

The V and J genes are TRBV4-3 and TRBJ2-7; 8 bases match TRBD1. This CDR3 is built from 15 residues. CDR1 and CDR2 from the germline V gene are LGHNA and YSLEER. V gave up 1 base and J gave up 3 bases; unmatched junction bases: 5. The DNA for the CDR3 is TGCGCCAGCAGCCAAGTTTCAGGGGGCATCTACGAGCAGTACTTC. Translation gives CASSQVSGGIYEQYF.

This chain connects TRBV27 to TRBJ1-1, with TRBD1 matching 12 bases. The ends lost 7 bases at V and 6 bases at J; junction bases unmatched: 3. CDR1 is MNHEY and CDR2 is SMNVEV in the germline V gene (reference sequence). The CDR3 sequence is 13 residues long. The CDR3 DNA is TGTGCCAGCAAGGGACAGGGGGCAGCTGAAGCTTTCTTT. Translated, it gives CASKGQGAAEAFF.

This clonotype has a handful of counts. This rearrangement joins TRBV10-3 to TRBJ2-3; the D call may be TRBD1 or TRBD2 (5 bases each). Germline CDR1 reads ENHRY; CDR2 reads SYGVKD. V was cut by 3 bases and J by 4 bases, with 17 bases left in between. This CDR3 region has 16 residues. This CDR3 reads CAISERDVGTADTQYF. The DNA of the CDR3 is TGTGCCATCAGTGAACGGGACGTGGGGACGGCAGATACGCAGTATTTT.

The V call is TRBV5-1, the J call TRBJ2-2; D may be TRBD2 (6 bases). V lost 4 bases and J lost 1, with 11 bases in between. This CDR3 contains 15 residues. Germline assignment: CDR1 SGHRS and CDR2 YFSETQ. In DNA form, the CDR3 reads TGCGCCAGCAGCGAATGGGACTTGAACACCGGGGAGCTGTTTTTT. Translating it yields CASSEWDLNTGELFF. Supplemented by reference TRBV5-1 and TRBJ2-2, the full variable domain reads KAGVTQTPRYLIKTRGQQVTLSCSPISGHRSVSWYQQTPGQGLQFLFEYFSETQRNKGNFPGRFSGRQFSNSRSEMNVSTLELGDSALYLCASSEWDLNTGELFFGEGSRLTVL.

This clonotype was counted at least ten times. CDR3 in DNA: TGCAGTGCTAGAGAAGGGAACACCGGGGAGCTGTTTTTT. Protein product: CSAREGNTGELFF. The rearrangement uses TRBV20-1 and TRBJ2-2; D gene ambiguous. Trimming cost V 0 bases and J 1 base, with 3 bases left between them. This CDR3 has 13 amino acids. Germline-derived CDR1 and CDR2 are DFQATT and SNEGSKA (reference sequence).

This clonotype was seen ten or more times. The rearrangement joins TRBV29-1 to TRBJ2-1; 11 bases fit TRBD1. Germline loops: CDR1 SQVTM, CDR2 ANQGSEA. CDR3 length: 15 residues. Trimming cost V 7 bases and J 0 bases; bases outside gene matches: 5. The CDR3 here is CSGTGGTSSYNEQFF. Written as DNA, the CDR3 is TGCAGCGGGACAGGGGGCACCAGCTCCTACAATGAGCAGTTCTTC.

The table lists this clonotype with many counts. The V gene is TRBV28, the J gene TRBJ1-1; D is undetermined. This CDR3 comprises 11 residues. Germline V gene data show CDR1 as MDHEN and CDR2 as SYDVKM. Trimming cost V 7 bases and J 7 bases, with 10 bases left between them. CDR3 amino acids: CASTKGLEAFF. CDR3 in DNA: TGTGCCAGCACCAAAGGACTTGAAGCTTTCTTT.

The V gene is TRBV12-3 or TRBV12-4, the J gene TRBJ1-1; D possibly corresponds to TRBD1 (5 bases). Trimming removed 5 bases from V and 3 bases from J, with 10 bases in between. This CDR3 is built from 13 residues. The CDR3 region has the DNA TGTGCCAGCAGTAATGGGGGGTACACTGAAGCTTTCTTT. The encoded protein is CASSNGGYTEAFF.

The chain has TRBV9 and TRBJ1-6, with a weak D call TRBD1 (6 bases). The germline CDR1 and CDR2 sequences are SGDLS and YYNGEE. V lost 3 bases to trimming and J lost 7 bases, with 11 bases between them. This CDR3 comprises 14 residues. The CDR3: CASSGQGTNSPLHF. The CDR3 nucleotides are TGTGCCAGCAGCGGGCAAGGGACAAATTCACCCCTCCACTTT.

The V and J genes are TRBV6-2 or TRBV6-3 and TRBJ2-6; possibly TRBD1 for D (5 bases). Trimming left V 5 bases short and J 0 bases short, with 17 bases between. Germline loops: CDR1 MNHEY, CDR2 SVGEGT. This CDR3 region has 18 residues. The DNA of the CDR3 is TGTGCCAGCAGTACTGAGACAGTAAGGAGCTCTGGGGCCAACGTCCTGACTTTC. Residues: CASSTETVRSSGANVLTF.

V usage is TRBV9 and J usage is TRBJ2-5; 9 bases match TRBD2. The ends lost 0 bases at V and 2 bases at J; junction bases unmatched: 8. This CDR3 has 17 residues. Germline V gene data show CDR1 as SGDLS and CDR2 as YYNGEE. The CDR3, as DNA: TGTGCCAGCAGCGTAGGGGATAGCGGGGGCACACAAGAGACCCAGTACTTC. Amino acids: CASSVGDSGGTQETQYF.

This clonotype was detected only a few times. CDR3 sequence (DNA): TGTGCCAGCAGCCAAGACAGAAGCGGTTTCGGCGAAAACATTCAGTACTTC. Translating it yields CASSQDRSGFGENIQYF. V and J are TRBV3-1 and TRBJ2-4, with D perhaps TRBD2 (5 bases). This CDR3 region has 17 residues. Germline CDR1 and CDR2: LGHDT and YNNKEL (reference sequence). V was pared by 0 bases and J by 5 bases, with 17 bases between.